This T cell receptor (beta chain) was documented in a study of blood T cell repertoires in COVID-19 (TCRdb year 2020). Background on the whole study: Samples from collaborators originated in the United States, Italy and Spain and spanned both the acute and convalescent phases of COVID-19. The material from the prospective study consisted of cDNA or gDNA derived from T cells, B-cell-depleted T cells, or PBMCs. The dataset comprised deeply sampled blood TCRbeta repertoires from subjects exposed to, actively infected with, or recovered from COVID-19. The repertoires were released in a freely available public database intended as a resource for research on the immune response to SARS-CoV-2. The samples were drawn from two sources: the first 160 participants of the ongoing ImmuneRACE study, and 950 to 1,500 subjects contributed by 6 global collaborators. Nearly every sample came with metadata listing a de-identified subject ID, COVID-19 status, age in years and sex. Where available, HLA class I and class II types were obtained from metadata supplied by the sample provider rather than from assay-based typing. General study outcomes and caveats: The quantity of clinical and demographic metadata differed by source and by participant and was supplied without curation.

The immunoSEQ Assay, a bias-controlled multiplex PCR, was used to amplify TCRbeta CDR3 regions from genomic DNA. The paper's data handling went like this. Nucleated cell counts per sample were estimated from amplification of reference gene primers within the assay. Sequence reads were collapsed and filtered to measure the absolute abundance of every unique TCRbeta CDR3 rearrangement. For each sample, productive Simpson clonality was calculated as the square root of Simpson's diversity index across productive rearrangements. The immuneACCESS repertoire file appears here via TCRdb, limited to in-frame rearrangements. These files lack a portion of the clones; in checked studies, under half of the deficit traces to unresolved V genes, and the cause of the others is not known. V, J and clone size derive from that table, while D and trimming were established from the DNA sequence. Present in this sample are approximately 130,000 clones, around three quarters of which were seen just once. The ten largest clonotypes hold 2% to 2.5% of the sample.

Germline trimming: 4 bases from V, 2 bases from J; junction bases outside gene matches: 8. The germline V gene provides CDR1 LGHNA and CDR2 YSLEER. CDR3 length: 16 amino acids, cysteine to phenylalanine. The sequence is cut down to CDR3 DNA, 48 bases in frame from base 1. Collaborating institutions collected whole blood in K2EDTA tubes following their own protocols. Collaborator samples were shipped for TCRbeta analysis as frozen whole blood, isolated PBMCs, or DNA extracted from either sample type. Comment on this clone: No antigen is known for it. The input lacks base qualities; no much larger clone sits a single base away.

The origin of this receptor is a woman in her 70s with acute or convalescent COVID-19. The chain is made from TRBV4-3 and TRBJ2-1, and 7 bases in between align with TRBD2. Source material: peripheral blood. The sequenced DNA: TGCGCCAGCAGCCTTGGGGGAGGGGAAGCCTACAATGAGCAGTTCTTC. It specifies CASSLGGGEAYNEQFF.